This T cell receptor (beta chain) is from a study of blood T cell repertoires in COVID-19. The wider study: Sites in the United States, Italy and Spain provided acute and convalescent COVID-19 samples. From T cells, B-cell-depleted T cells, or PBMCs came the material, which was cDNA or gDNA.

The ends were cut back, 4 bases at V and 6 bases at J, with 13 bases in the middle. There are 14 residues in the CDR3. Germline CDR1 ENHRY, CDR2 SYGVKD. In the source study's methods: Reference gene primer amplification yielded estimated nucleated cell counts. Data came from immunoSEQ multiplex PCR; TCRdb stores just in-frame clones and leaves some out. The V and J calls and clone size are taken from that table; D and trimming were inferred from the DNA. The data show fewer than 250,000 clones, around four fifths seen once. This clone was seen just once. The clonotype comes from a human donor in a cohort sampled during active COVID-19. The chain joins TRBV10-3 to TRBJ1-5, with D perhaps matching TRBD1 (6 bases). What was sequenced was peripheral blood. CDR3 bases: TGTGCCATCAGTGGAGACAGGTCTGCTCAGCCCCAGCATTTT. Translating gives CAISGDRSAQPQHF.